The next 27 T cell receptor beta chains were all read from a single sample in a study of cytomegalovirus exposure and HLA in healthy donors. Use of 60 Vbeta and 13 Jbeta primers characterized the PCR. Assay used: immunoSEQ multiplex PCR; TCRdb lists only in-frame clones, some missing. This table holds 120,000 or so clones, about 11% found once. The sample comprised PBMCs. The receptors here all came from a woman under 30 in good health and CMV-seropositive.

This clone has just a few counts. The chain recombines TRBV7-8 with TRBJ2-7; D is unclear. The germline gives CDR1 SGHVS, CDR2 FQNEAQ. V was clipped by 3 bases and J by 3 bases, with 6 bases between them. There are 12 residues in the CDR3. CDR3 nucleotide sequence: TGTGCCAGCAGCTTTTCCCTCTACGAGCAGTACTTC. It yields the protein CASSFSLYEQYF.

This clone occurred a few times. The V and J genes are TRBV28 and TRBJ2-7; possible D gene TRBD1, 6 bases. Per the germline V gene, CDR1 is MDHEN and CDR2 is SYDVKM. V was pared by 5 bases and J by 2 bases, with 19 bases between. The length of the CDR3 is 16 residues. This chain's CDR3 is CASSPPTGHTPYEQYF. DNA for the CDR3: TGTGCCAGCAGTCCGCCGACAGGTCATACTCCCTACGAGCAGTACTTC.

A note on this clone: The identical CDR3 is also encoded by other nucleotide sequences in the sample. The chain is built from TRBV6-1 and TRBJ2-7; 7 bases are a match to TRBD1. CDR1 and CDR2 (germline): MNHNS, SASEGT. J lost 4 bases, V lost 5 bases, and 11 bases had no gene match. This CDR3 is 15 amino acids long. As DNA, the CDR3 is TGTGCCAGCAGTTCCGGGACAGTCGCCCTGTACGAGCAGTACTTC. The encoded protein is CASSSGTVALYEQYF.

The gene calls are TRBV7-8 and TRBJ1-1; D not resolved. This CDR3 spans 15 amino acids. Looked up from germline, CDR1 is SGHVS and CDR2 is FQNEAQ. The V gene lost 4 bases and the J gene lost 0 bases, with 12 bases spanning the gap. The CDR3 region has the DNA TGTGCCAGCAGCTGGCGACCGGGGATGAACACTGAAGCTTTCTTT. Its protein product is CASSWRPGMNTEAFF.

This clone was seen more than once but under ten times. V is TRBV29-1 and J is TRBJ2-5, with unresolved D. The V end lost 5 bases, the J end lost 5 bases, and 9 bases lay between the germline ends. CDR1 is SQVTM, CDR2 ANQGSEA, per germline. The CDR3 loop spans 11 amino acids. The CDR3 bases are TGCAGCGTTCGAGGTGGGGAGACCCAGTACTTC. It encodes CSVRGGETQYF.

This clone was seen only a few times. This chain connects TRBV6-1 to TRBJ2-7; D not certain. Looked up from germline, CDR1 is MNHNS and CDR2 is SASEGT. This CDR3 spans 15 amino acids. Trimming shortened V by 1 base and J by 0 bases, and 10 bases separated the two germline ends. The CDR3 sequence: CASSEVEEPSYEQYF. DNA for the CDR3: TGTGCCAGCAGTGAAGTCGAAGAGCCCTCCTACGAGCAGTACTTC.

The CDR3 coding sequence is TGCGCCAGCAGCCAAGGAGTCGACAGATTGAACACTGAAGCTTTCTTT. As protein: CASSQGVDRLNTEAFF. The V gene is TRBV4-1, the J gene TRBJ1-1; D may be TRBD1 (5 bases). Trimming removed 1 base at V and 0 bases at J, with 12 bases between. This CDR3 has 16 residues. CDR1 is MGHRA and CDR2 is YSYEKL in the germline V gene.

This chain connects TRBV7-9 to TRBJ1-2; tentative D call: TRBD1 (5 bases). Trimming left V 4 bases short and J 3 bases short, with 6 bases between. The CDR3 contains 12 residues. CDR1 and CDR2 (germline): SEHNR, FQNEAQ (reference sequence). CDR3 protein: CASSSTDYGYTF. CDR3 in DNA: TGTGCCAGCAGCTCGACAGACTATGGCTACACCTTC.

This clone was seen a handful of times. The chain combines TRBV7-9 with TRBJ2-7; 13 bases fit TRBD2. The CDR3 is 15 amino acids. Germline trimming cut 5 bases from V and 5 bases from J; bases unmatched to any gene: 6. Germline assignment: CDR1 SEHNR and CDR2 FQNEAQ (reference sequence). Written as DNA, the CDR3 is TGTGCCAGCAGCGAAACGGGACTAGCGGGAAACGAGCAGTACTTC. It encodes CASSETGLAGNEQYF.

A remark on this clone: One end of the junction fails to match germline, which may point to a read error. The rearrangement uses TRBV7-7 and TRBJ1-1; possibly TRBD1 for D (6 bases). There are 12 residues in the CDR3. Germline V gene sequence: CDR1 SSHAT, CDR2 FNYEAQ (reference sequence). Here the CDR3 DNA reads TGTGCTAGCAGCTACAGGGACACTGAAGCTTTCTTT. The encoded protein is CASSYRDTEAFF.

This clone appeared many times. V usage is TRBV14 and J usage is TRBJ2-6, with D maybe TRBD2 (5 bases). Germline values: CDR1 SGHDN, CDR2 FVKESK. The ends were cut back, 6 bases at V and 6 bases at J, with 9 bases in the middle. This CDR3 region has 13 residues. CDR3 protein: CASRLAAANVLTF. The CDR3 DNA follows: TGTGCCAGCAGGCTAGCTGCGGCCAACGTCCTGACTTTC.

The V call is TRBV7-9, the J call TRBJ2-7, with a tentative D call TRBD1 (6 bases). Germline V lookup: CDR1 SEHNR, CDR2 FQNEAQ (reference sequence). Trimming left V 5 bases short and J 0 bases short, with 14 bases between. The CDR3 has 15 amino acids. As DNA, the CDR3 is TGTGCCAGCAGCCTAAGAGGGACATCCTCCTACGAGCAGTACTTC. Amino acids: CASSLRGTSSYEQYF.

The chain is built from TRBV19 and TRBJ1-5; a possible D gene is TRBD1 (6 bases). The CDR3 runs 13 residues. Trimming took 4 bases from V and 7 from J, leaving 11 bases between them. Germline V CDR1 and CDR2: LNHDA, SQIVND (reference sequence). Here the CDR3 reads CASSTQQGQPQHF. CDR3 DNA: TGTGCCAGTAGTACCCAACAGGGCCAGCCCCAGCATTTT.

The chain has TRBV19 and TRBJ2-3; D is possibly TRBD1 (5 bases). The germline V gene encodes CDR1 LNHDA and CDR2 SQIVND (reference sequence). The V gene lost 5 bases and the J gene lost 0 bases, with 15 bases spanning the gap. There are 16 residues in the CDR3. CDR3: CASSEIRQTSTDTQYF. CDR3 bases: TGTGCCAGTAGTGAAATTCGACAGACTAGCACAGATACGCAGTATTTT.

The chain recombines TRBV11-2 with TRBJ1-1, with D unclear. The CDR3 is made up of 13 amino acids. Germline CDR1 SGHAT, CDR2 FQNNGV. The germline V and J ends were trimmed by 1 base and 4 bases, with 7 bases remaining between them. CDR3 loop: CASSLGSGTEAFF. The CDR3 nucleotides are TGTGCCAGCAGCTTAGGCAGCGGCACTGAAGCTTTCTTT.

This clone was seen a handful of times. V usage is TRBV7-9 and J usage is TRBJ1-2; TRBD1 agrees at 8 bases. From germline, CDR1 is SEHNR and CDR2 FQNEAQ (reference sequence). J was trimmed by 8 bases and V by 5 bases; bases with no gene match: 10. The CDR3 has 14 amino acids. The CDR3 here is CASSTTQGARGYTF. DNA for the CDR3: TGTGCCAGCAGCACTACCCAGGGGGCGCGGGGCTACACCTTC.

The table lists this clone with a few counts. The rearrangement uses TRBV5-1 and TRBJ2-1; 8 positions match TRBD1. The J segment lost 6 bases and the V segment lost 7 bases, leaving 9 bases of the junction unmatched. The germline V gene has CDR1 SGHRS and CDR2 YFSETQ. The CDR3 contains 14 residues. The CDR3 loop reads CASSPGQAINEQFF. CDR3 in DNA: TGCGCCAGCTCACCGGGACAGGCTATCAATGAGCAGTTCTTC.

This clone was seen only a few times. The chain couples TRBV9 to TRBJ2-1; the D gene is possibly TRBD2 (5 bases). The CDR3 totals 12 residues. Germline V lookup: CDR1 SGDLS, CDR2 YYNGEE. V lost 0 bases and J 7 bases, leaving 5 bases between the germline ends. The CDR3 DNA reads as TGTGCCAGCAGCGTAGGACTAAATGAGCAGTTCTTC. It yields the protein CASSVGLNEQFF.

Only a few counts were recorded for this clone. The CDR3, as DNA: TGTGCCAGCAGCTTCGTAGCGGGGTTCAACACCGGGGAGCTGTTTTTT. Translated: CASSFVAGFNTGELFF. The chain couples TRBV14 to TRBJ2-2; 8 nucleotides line up with TRBD2. With V trimmed by 5 bases and J by 2 bases, 7 bases remained unmatched. This CDR3 comprises 16 residues. In germline, CDR1 is SGHDN, CDR2 FVKESK.

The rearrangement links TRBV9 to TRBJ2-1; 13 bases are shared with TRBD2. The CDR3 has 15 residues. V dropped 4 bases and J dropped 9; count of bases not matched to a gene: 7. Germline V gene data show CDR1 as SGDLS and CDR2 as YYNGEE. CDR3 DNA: TGTGCCAGCAGCCCTCGGACTAGCGGGAGTTTTGAGCAGTTCTTC. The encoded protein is CASSPRTSGSFEQFF.

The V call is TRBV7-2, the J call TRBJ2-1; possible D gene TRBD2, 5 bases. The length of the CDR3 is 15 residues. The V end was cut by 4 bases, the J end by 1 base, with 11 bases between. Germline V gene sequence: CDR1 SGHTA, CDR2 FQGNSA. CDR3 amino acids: CASSYPRGSYNEQFF. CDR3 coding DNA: TGTGCCAGCAGCTACCCCCGGGGTTCCTACAATGAGCAGTTCTTC.

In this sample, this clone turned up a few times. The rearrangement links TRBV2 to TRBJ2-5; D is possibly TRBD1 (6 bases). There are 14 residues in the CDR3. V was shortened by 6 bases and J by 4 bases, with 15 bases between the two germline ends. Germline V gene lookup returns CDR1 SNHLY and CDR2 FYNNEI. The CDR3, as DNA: TGTGCCAGCAGAATTATCGGACAGATAGAGACCCAGTACTTC. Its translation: CASRIIGQIETQYF.

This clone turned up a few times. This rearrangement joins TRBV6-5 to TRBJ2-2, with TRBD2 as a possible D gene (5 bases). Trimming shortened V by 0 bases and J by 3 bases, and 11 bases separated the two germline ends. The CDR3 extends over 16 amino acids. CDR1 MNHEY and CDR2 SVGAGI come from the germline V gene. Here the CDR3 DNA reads TGTGCCAGCAGTTACTCGACTTGGGAGTACACCGGGGAGCTGTTTTTT. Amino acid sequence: CASSYSTWEYTGELFF.

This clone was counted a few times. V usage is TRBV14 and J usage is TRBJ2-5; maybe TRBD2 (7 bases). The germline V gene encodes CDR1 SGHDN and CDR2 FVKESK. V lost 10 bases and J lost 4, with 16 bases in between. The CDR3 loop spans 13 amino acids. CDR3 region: CATSKGGLETQYF. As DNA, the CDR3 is TGTGCCACCTCGAAGGGGGGGTTAGAGACCCAGTACTTC. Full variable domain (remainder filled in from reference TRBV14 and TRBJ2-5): EAGVTQFPSHSVIEKGQTVTLRCDPISGHDNLYWYRRVMGKEIKFLLHFVKESKQDESGMPNNRFLAERTGGTYSTLKVQPAELEDSGVYFCATSKGGLETQYFGPGTRLLVL.

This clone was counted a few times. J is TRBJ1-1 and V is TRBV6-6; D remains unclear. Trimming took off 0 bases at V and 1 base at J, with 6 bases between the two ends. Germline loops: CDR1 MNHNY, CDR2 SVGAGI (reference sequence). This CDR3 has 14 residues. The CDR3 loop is CASSYSSRNTEAFF. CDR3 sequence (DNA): TGTGCCAGCAGTTACTCCTCCAGGAACACTGAAGCTTTCTTT.

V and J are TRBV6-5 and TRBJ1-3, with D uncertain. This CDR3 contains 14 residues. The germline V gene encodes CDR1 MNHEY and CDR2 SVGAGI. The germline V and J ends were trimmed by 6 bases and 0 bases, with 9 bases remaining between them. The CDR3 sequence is CASSPQISGNTIYF. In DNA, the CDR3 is TGTGCCAGCAGCCCACAGATCTCTGGAAACACCATATATTTT.

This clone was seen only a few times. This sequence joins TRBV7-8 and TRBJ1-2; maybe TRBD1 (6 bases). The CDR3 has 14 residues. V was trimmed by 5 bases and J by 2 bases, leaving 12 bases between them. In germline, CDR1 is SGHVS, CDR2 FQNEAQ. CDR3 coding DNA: TGTGCCAGCAGCCCCCCGGACAGCAACTATGGCTACACCTTC. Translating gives CASSPPDSNYGYTF. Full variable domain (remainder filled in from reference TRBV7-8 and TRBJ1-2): GAGVSQSPRYKVAKRGQDVALRCDPISGHVSLFWYQQALGQGPEFLTYFQNEAQLDKSGLPSDRFFAERPEGSVSTLKIQRTQQEDSAVYLCASSPPDSNYGYTFGSGTRLTVV.